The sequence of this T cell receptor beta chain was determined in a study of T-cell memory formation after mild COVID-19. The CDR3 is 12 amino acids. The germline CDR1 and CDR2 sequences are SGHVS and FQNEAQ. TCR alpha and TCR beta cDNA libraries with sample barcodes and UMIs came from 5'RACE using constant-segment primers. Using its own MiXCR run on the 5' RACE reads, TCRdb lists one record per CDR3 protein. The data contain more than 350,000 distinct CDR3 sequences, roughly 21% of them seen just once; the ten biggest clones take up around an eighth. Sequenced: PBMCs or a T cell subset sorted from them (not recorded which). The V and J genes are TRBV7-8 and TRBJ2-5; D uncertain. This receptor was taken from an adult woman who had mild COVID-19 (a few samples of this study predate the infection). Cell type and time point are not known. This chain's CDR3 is CSIAVYQETQYF. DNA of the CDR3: TGTTCTATCGCGGTCTACCAAGAGACCCAGTACTTC.